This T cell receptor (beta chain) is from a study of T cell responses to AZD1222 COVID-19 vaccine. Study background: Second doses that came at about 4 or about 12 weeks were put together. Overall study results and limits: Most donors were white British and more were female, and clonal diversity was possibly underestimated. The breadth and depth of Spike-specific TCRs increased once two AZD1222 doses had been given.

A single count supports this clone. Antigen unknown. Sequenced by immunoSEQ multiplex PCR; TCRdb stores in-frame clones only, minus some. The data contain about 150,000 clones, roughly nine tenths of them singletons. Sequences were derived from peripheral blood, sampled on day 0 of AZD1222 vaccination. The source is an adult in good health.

The CDR3 DNA sequence: TGTGCCAGCAGCGTACGTTCAGGCCCAGGGGTGTATGGCTACACCTTC. This encodes CASSVRSGPGVYGYTF. V gene TRBV9 combines with J gene TRBJ1-2, with D maybe TRBD1 (6 bases). The CDR3 loop spans 16 amino acids. The ends were cut back, 1 base at V and 5 bases at J, with 18 bases in the middle. The germline gives CDR1 SGDLS, CDR2 YYNGEE.